The 21 T cell receptor beta chains given below trace back to one sample, sequenced in a study of cytomegalovirus exposure and HLA in healthy donors. The PCR was carried out with 60 Vbeta primers and 13 Jbeta primers. Data came from immunoSEQ multiplex PCR; TCRdb stores just in-frame clones and leaves some out. The sample lists approximately 240,000 clones, just over 75% seen once, with less than 3% in the top ten. The sequencing input was PBMCs. These receptors were collected from a woman aged 55 to 70 in good health and CMV-seropositive.

V is TRBV5-4 and J is TRBJ2-1; D may be TRBD2 (6 bases). Germline CDR1 reads SGHNT; CDR2 reads YYREEE (reference sequence). CDR3 length: 14 amino acids. V lost 0 bases and J 8 bases, leaving 12 bases between the germline ends. The CDR3 sequence: CASSLGGVWDEQFF. CDR3 nucleotide sequence: TGTGCCAGCAGCTTGGGCGGGGTATGGGATGAGCAGTTCTTC.

The genes are TRBV5-8 and TRBJ1-2, with a tentative D call TRBD1 (6 bases). This CDR3 is built from 16 residues. CDR1 SGHTS and CDR2 YDEGEE come from the germline V gene. V was trimmed by 0 bases and J by 4 bases, leaving 16 bases between them. CDR3 loop: CASSLEYTGLGYGYTF. The CDR3 region has the DNA TGTGCCAGCAGCTTGGAATATACAGGGCTTGGCTATGGCTACACCTTC.

The table lists this clone with a few counts. V is TRBV5-4 and J is TRBJ1-1; D may be TRBD1 (6 bases). In germline, CDR1 is SGHNT, CDR2 YYREEE (reference sequence). The CDR3 contains 13 residues. Trimming pared 4 bases from V and 0 bases from J, leaving 7 bases between. The CDR3 DNA reads as TGTGCCAGCAGCGGACAGATGAACACTGAAGCTTTCTTT. Its protein is CASSGQMNTEAFF. Full variable domain (remainder filled in from reference TRBV5-4 and TRBJ1-1): ETGVTQSPTHLIKTRGQQVTLRCSSQSGHNTVSWYQQALGQGPQFIFQYYREEENGRGNFPPRFSGLQFPNYSSELNVNALELDDSALYLCASSGQMNTEAFFGQGTRLTVV.

The rearrangement links TRBV18 to TRBJ2-1; D is perhaps TRBD1 (5 bases). Trimming took 3 bases from V and 7 from J, leaving 13 bases between them. The CDR3 contains 14 residues. Germline CDR1 KGHSH, CDR2 LQKENI. This chain's CDR3 is CASSPGAGHNEQFF. The CDR3 nucleotides read TGTGCCAGCTCACCGGGTGCAGGGCATAATGAGCAGTTCTTC.

This sequence joins TRBV28 and TRBJ2-3, with 10 nucleotides matching TRBD1. CDR1 is MDHEN, CDR2 SYDVKM, per germline. With V trimmed by 7 bases and J by 3 bases, 4 bases remained unmatched. This CDR3 is 14 amino acids long. CDR3 residues: CASIPGQGTDTQYF. CDR3 bases: TGTGCCAGCATACCGGGACAGGGGACAGATACGCAGTATTTT.

The chain carries TRBV30 and TRBJ1-5; D not resolved. The CDR3 runs to 13 residues. V lost 5 bases and J 5 bases, leaving 13 bases between the germline ends. Per the germline V gene, CDR1 is GTSNPN and CDR2 is SVGIG (reference sequence). CDR3 in DNA: TGTGCCTGGGGGGAGGGAGGTTATCAGCCCCAGCATTTT. Translated: CAWGEGGYQPQHF.

The V and J genes are TRBV7-6 and TRBJ2-3; 12 nucleotides line up with TRBD2. V was pared by 4 bases and J by 5 bases, with 10 bases of the junction left unmatched. The CDR3 has 17 amino acids. The germline gives CDR1 SGHVS, CDR2 FNYEAQ. The CDR3, as DNA: TGTGCCAGCAGCTCCCGGTCGACTAGCGGGGGTGGAGATACGCAGTATTTT. This codes for CASSSRSTSGGGDTQYF.

The chain has TRBV5-4 and TRBJ1-1; 7 positions match TRBD1. CDR3 size: 15 residues. In germline, CDR1 is SGHNT, CDR2 YYREEE (reference sequence). V trimming: 10 bases; J trimming: 0 bases; junction bases outside the gene matches: 12. The CDR3: CAAETRTGVNTEAFF. The CDR3 region has the DNA TGTGCCGCCGAGACACGGACAGGTGTGAACACTGAAGCTTTCTTT. Supplemented by reference TRBV5-4 and TRBJ1-1, the full variable domain reads ETGVTQSPTHLIKTRGQQVTLRCSSQSGHNTVSWYQQALGQGPQFIFQYYREEENGRGNFPPRFSGLQFPNYSSELNVNALELDDSALYLCAAETRTGVNTEAFFGQGTRLTVV.

The rearrangement joins TRBV14 to TRBJ2-7; TRBD2 aligns across 9 bases. The CDR3 covers 14 residues. Losses at the gene ends were 4 bases for V and 2 bases for J; bases not matched to a gene: 3. CDR1 SGHDN and CDR2 FVKESK come from the germline V gene. The CDR3 DNA follows: TGTGCCAGCAGCCTTAGCGGGAGCCCCTACGAGCAGTACTTC. It codes for CASSLSGSPYEQYF.

The chain is built from TRBV9 and TRBJ1-2; D gene unclear. Germline values: CDR1 SGDLS, CDR2 YYNGEE. The CDR3 spans 14 residues. The V end lost 0 bases, the J end lost 1 base, and 7 bases lay between the germline ends. As DNA, the CDR3 is TGTGCCAGCAGCGTAGGGCATCTTAACTATGGCTACACCTTC. This encodes CASSVGHLNYGYTF.

The rearrangement joins TRBV9 to TRBJ1-6, with D maybe TRBD1 (6 bases). This CDR3 spans 14 amino acids. Trimming pared 0 bases from V and 7 bases from J, leaving 8 bases between. The germline V gene has CDR1 SGDLS and CDR2 YYNGEE. The CDR3 protein is CASSVAGDNSPLHF. CDR3 DNA sequence: TGTGCCAGCAGCGTAGCAGGGGACAATTCACCCCTCCACTTT.

This clone was detected only once. This chain joins TRBV29-1 and TRBJ2-5; 9 bases fit TRBD1. CDR1 is SQVTM, CDR2 ANQGSEA, per germline. CDR3 size: 12 residues. Here the CDR3 reads CSGTGGWETQYF. The CDR3, as DNA: TGCAGTGGAACAGGGGGCTGGGAGACCCAGTACTTC.

The chain joins TRBV7-2 to TRBJ2-7, with 9 bases fitting TRBD1. After removal of 5 bases from V and 6 bases from J, the junction contained 8 bases not matched to a gene. This CDR3 spans 14 amino acids. Germline V gene sequence: CDR1 SGHTA, CDR2 FQGNSA. The CDR3 sequence is CASSTYRGRGEQYF. CDR3 sequence (DNA): TGTGCCAGCAGCACGTACAGGGGGCGCGGCGAGCAGTACTTC. Looking up the rest from reference TRBV7-2 and TRBJ2-7 gives the full variable domain: GAGVSQSPSNKVTEKGKDVELRCDPISGHTALYWYRQSLGQGLEFLIYFQGNSAPDKSGLPSDRFSAERTGGSVSTLTIQRTQQEDSAVYLCASSTYRGRGEQYFGPGTRLTVT.

This chain links TRBV10-1 with TRBJ2-7, with 7 bases identical to TRBD2. J was trimmed by 3 bases and V by 9 bases; bases with no gene match: 2. The CDR3 is 11 residues long. Per germline, CDR1 WNHNN and CDR2 SYGVQD (reference sequence). CDR3 sequence: CARTSYYEQYF. The CDR3 DNA follows: TGCGCCAGGACTAGCTACTACGAGCAGTACTTC.

This clone was seen more than once but under ten times. CDR3 sequence: CASSSAAGPGSIQETQYF. CDR3 sequence (DNA): TGCGCCAGCAGCTCCGCGGCGGGACCAGGGAGTATCCAAGAGACCCAGTACTTC. This chain links TRBV5-1 with TRBJ2-5; D perhaps matches TRBD2 (6 bases). Trimming took 3 bases from V and 1 from J, leaving 22 bases between them. CDR3 length equals 18 residues. Germline-derived CDR1 and CDR2 are SGHRS and YFSETQ.

On this clone: The sample has other DNA sequences that encode this CDR3 too. The rearrangement uses TRBV5-1 and TRBJ1-2, with D unclear. The germline CDR1 and CDR2 sequences are SGHRS and YFSETQ. Trimming removed 1 base at V and 1 base at J, with 5 bases between. This CDR3 is 13 amino acids long. CDR3 in DNA: TGCGCCAGCAGCTTGTCGGGTAACTATGGCTACACCTTC. This codes for CASSLSGNYGYTF.

J is TRBJ2-2 and V is TRBV2; 13 positions match TRBD2. CDR1 is SNHLY, CDR2 FYNNEI, per germline. The CDR3 consists of 16 residues. The junction had 2 bases not matched to a gene; V was cut back by 1 base and J by 6 bases. The CDR3 region is CASSEGGTSGAGELFF. In DNA form, the CDR3 reads TGTGCCAGCAGTGAAGGGGGGACTAGCGGGGCCGGGGAGCTGTTTTTT. Looking up the rest from reference TRBV2 and TRBJ2-2 gives the full variable domain: EPEVTQTPSHQVTQMGQEVILRCVPISNHLYFYWYRQILGQKVEFLVSFYNNEISEKSEIFDDQFSVERPDGSNFTLKIRSTKLEDSAMYFCASSEGGTSGAGELFFGEGSRLTVL.

The genes are TRBV6-1 and TRBJ2-7; the D gene is possibly TRBD1 (5 bases). Germline V CDR1 and CDR2: MNHNS, SASEGT. The V end lost 4 bases, the J end lost 4 bases, and 14 bases lay between the germline ends. This CDR3 spans 14 amino acids. CDR3 residues: CASSGGHPPYEQYF. CDR3 DNA sequence: TGTGCCAGCAGTGGCGGACACCCCCCGTACGAGCAGTACTTC.

The chain combines TRBV7-3 with TRBJ2-3; D might be TRBD1 (5 bases). V was pared by 5 bases and J by 1 base, with 19 bases between. CDR3 length: 17 amino acids. The germline CDR1 and CDR2 sequences are SGHTA and FQGTGA. The CDR3 DNA is TGTGCCAGCAGCCGACAGACACCGAGGCCACGCACAGATACGCAGTATTTT. Translated: CASSRQTPRPRTDTQYF.

The genes are TRBV7-8 and TRBJ1-3, with D maybe TRBD1 (5 bases). The V end was cut by 0 bases, the J end by 2 bases, with 8 bases between. Germline V gives CDR1 SGHVS, CDR2 FQNEAQ. CDR3 length: 15 residues. The CDR3 is CASSLAIGAGNTIYF. The CDR3 bases are TGTGCCAGCAGCTTAGCTATAGGGGCTGGAAACACCATATATTTT.

This clone turned up a few times. V and J are TRBV7-3 and TRBJ2-2; tentative D call: TRBD2 (5 bases). The CDR3 length is 13 residues. CDR1 and CDR2 (germline): SGHTA, FQGTGA. The V end was cut by 3 bases, the J end by 4 bases, with 6 bases between. CDR3 sequence reads: CASSFGVTGELFF. CDR3 bases: TGTGCCAGCAGCTTCGGGGTCACCGGGGAGCTGTTTTTT.